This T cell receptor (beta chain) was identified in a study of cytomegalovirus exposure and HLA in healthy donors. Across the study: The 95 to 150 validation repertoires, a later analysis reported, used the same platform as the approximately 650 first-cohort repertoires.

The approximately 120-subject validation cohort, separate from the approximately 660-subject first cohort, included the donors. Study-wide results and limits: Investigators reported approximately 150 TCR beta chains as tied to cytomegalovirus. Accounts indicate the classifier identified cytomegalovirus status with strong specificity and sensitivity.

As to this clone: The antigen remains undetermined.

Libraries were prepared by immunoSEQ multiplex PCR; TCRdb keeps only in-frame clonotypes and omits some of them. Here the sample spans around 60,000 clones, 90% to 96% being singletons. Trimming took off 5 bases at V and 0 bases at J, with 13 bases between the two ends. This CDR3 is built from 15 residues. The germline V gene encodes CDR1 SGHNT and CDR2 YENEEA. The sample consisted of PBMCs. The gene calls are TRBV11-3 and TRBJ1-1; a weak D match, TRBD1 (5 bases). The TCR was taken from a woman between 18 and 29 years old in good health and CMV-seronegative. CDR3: CASSPGGEMNTEAFF. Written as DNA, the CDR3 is TGTGCCAGCAGCCCAGGAGGGGAAATGAACACTGAAGCTTTCTTT.